This T cell receptor beta chain was sequenced in a study of blood T cell repertoires in COVID-19 (dated by TCRdb to 2018 to 2020). In the study overall: Samples covering the acute and convalescent phases of COVID-19 were provided by collaborators in the United States, Italy and Spain. The prospective study material was composed of cDNA or gDNA derived from T cells, B-cell-depleted T cells, or PBMCs. Deeply sampled blood TCRbeta repertoires from subjects exposed to, actively infected with, or recovered from COVID-19 were included in the dataset. The repertoires were made available in a free public database intended to serve as a resource for research on the immune response to SARS-CoV-2. The samples were drawn from the first 160 participants of the ongoing ImmuneRACE study and from more than 1,000 subjects provided by 6 global collaborators. Sample metadata almost always included a de-identified subject ID, COVID-19 status, age in years and sex. HLA class I and class II types, where available, came from metadata supplied by the sample provider rather than from assay-based typing. General findings and caveats noted by the study authors: Clinical and demographic metadata were provided uncurated, with the amount varying by source and participant.

TCRbeta CDR3 regions were amplified from genomic DNA by means of the immunoSEQ Assay, a bias-controlled multiplex PCR. The study's own analysis went as follows. Within the assay, amplification of reference gene primers was used to estimate how many nucleated cells each sample contained. Sequence reads were collapsed and filtered to measure the absolute abundance of every unique TCRbeta CDR3 rearrangement. Productive Simpson clonality was computed per sample as the square root of Simpson's diversity index over productive rearrangements. TCRdb stores this immuneACCESS table with in-frame sequences only. Part of the clones is absent; in the studies checked, under half of the shortfall reflects unresolved V genes, and no reason is known for the rest. That table is the source of V, J and clone size, and D and trimming were worked out from the DNA. Counted in this sample were hundreds of thousands of clones; roughly 86% of them appeared once. Together, the top ten hold over 2% of the sample.

Looking up the germline V gene (reference sequence) yields CDR1 SGHNT and CDR2 YYREEE. CDR3 length: 14 amino acids, cysteine to phenylalanine. Of all the DNA, just the CDR3 is kept, 42 bases in frame from base 1. Deletion took 2 bases off V and 2 bases off J, with a span of 10 bases between the germline ends. Comment on this clone: This receptor's antigen is unknown. The sample holds no much larger clone one base away, and base qualities are not on file.

Participants in the prospective study were aged roughly 18 to 89 years, lived in 20 to 25 United States geographic areas, and enrolled through a virtual design. In the prospective study, cohorts were assigned on the basis of participant-reported clinical history obtained from a screening survey and a study questionnaire. In the prospective study, whole blood, serum and a nasopharyngeal or oropharyngeal swab were collected from each participant by mobile phlebotomists. Prospective study participants could optionally give additional blood draws and questionnaires over a 2-month period. Prospective study blood samples were shipped either frozen or at room temperature before DNA extraction.

The sequence was collected from a woman between 40 and 50 years old with acute COVID-19. The chain is encoded by TRBV5-4 joined to TRBJ1-1, with no reliable assignment of the D segment. The sample was PBMCs or T cells enriched from blood (not recorded which). The CDR3 region has the sequence CASSFPHPNTEAFF. Here is the DNA: TGTGCCAGCAGCTTCCCACACCCTAACACTGAAGCTTTCTTT.